The 18 T cell receptor beta chains below all came from one sample that was sequenced in a study of T cells in Graves' hyperthyroidism and ophthalmopathy. RNA transcripts gave rise to amplified TCR beta CDR3 regions. TCR CDR3 underwent first-round RT-PCR with the HTBI primer set. Each CDR3 protein gets one entry after TCRdb re-called the multiplex PCR reads with MiXCR. The table shows 450,000 to 550,000 distinct CDR3 sequences, with 24% occurring only once. Input material: blood. All receptors come from a woman in her thirties with Graves' ophthalmopathy.

This clonotype showed up just once. The J gene is TRBJ2-7, the V gene TRBV6-1, with 9 bases aligning to TRBD1. The germline V gene has CDR1 MNHNS and CDR2 SASEGT. V shed 7 bases and J 2 bases; nucleotides not matched to a gene: 9. This CDR3 region has 15 residues. CDR3 DNA: TGTGCCAGCACCGTAGGACAGGGGTTAACCTACGAGCAGTACTTC. This codes for CASTVGQGLTYEQYF.

This clonotype showed up just a few times. V usage is TRBV6-5 and J usage is TRBJ1-1, with D hard to call. The CDR3 totals 14 residues. The germline CDR1 and CDR2 sequences are MNHEY and SVGAGI. Between the trimmed V and J ends, which lost 0 bases and 4 bases, there was a span of 9 bases. The CDR3 DNA is TGTGCCAGCAGTTACTCGAGGATGCGCACTGAAGCTTTCTTT. This codes for CASSYSRMRTEAFF.

This clonotype was counted at least ten times. The chain combines TRBV10-3 with TRBJ1-3, with 8 nucleotides matching TRBD1. After removal of 11 bases from V and 0 bases from J, the junction contained 3 bases not matched to a gene. The CDR3 consists of 13 residues. Germline loops: CDR1 ENHRY, CDR2 SYGVKD. The CDR3 loop is CAGQGFSGNTIYF. CDR3 DNA sequence: TGTGCCGGACAGGGATTCTCTGGAAACACCATATATTTT.

This clonotype has more than one count but fewer than ten. This chain connects TRBV6-2 or TRBV6-3 to TRBJ2-5; D possibly corresponds to TRBD2 (6 bases). The ends were cut back, 6 bases at V and 2 bases at J, with 13 bases in the middle. Germline loops: CDR1 MNHEY, CDR2 SVGEGT. The CDR3 is 14 residues long. Here the CDR3 reads CASRGTSPQETQYF. Written as DNA, the CDR3 is TGTGCCAGCAGGGGGACTTCACCTCAAGAGACCCAGTACTTC.

V gene TRBV7-3 combines with J gene TRBJ2-3; TRBD2 matches 10 bases. V shed 5 bases and J 3 bases; nucleotides not matched to a gene: 5. The CDR3 runs 15 residues. The germline V gene has CDR1 SGHTA and CDR2 FQGTGA. The chain's CDR3 is CASSLQAGGTDTQYF. The CDR3 nucleotides read TGTGCCAGCAGCCTTCAAGCGGGAGGGACAGATACGCAGTATTTT.

This clonotype was detected many times. The chain has TRBV12-5 and TRBJ1-1; D possibly corresponds to TRBD1 (6 bases). This CDR3 spans 17 amino acids. V shed 5 bases and J shed 3 bases, with 22 bases lying between them. Germline V gene lookup returns CDR1 LGHNT and CDR2 FRNRAP. Here the CDR3 reads CASGGRLGGQEDTEAFF. DNA of the CDR3: TGTGCTAGTGGTGGCCGCCTCGGGGGGCAAGAGGACACTGAAGCTTTCTTT. The variable domain in full, completed from reference TRBV12-5 and TRBJ1-1, reads DARVTQTPRHKVTEMGQEVTMRCQPILGHNTVFWYRQTMMQGLELLAYFRNRAPLDDSGMPKDRFSAEMPDATLATLKIQPSEPRDSAVYFCASGGRLGGQEDTEAFFGQGTRLTVV.

This clonotype has a handful of counts. The V gene is TRBV27, the J gene TRBJ2-5, with a tentative D call TRBD2 (6 bases). Trimming left V 3 bases short and J 0 bases short, with 11 bases between. The CDR3 extends over 15 amino acids. The germline V gene has CDR1 MNHEY and CDR2 SMNVEV (reference sequence). CDR3 loop: CASSFSGNYQETQYF. In DNA form, the CDR3 reads TGTGCCAGCAGTTTTAGCGGCAACTACCAAGAGACCCAGTACTTC.

This clonotype was counted many times. J is TRBJ2-7 and V is TRBV28; a possible D gene is TRBD1 (6 bases). CDR3 length: 11 residues. Germline V gives CDR1 MDHEN, CDR2 SYDVKM. V gave up 8 bases and J gave up 6 bases, with 11 bases separating them. The DNA for the CDR3 is TGTGCCAGCGGGGGCTGGGGCGAGCAGTACTTC. This encodes CASGGWGEQYF.

This chain links TRBV10-3 with TRBJ1-1; tentative D call: TRBD1 (5 bases). The V end lost 10 bases, the J end lost 3 bases, and 15 bases lay between the germline ends. Germline-derived CDR1 and CDR2 are ENHRY and SYGVKD. The CDR3 has 13 residues. The DNA for the CDR3 is TGTGCCAACTCGCAGGGTAGGGACACTGAAGCTTTCTTT. Its protein product is CANSQGRDTEAFF.

This clonotype came up a few times. The V gene is TRBV3-1, the J gene TRBJ2-5; D unresolved. In germline, CDR1 is LGHDT, CDR2 YNNKEL (reference sequence). The CDR3 runs to 13 residues. Trimming left V 0 bases short and J 4 bases short, with 6 bases between. The CDR3 DNA reads as TGTGCCAGCAGCCAAGATGGAGCAGAGACCCAGTACTTC. Translating it yields CASSQDGAETQYF.

The chain recombines TRBV12-3 or TRBV12-4 with TRBJ1-3; TRBD1 matches 10 bases. Losses at the gene ends were 6 bases for V and 4 bases for J; bases not matched to a gene: 6. This CDR3 is 15 amino acids long. The CDR3 DNA reads TGTGCCAGCAGAAGACAGGGGGCGCGGGGAAACACCATATATTTT. It yields the protein CASRRQGARGNTIYF.

V usage is TRBV6-1 and J usage is TRBJ1-2; 7 nucleotides align to TRBD1. Germline trimming cut 7 bases from V and 0 bases from J; bases unmatched to any gene: 14. The germline V gene encodes CDR1 MNHNS and CDR2 SASEGT. CDR3 length: 17 amino acids. The CDR3 region has the DNA TGTGCCAGCAACCCGCGAGGGACAGATGGTCCTAACTATGGCTACACCTTC. As protein: CASNPRGTDGPNYGYTF.

About this clonotype itself: One end of the junction fails to match germline, which may point to a read error. This chain links TRBV19 with TRBJ1-2; D is undetermined. The CDR3 has 13 residues. CDR1 and CDR2 from the germline V gene are LNHDA and SQIVND (reference sequence). The CDR3 DNA is TGCGCCAGTCAAGACGCCATGGAATATGGCTACACCTTC. This encodes CASQDAMEYGYTF.

On this clonotype itself: It may be a read error: a sequence one base away is much more abundant. The genes are TRBV28 and TRBJ1-5; TRBD1 might be the D (6 bases). Germline-derived CDR1 and CDR2 are MDHEN and SYDVKM. The CDR3 has 15 amino acids. Trimming took off 7 bases at V and 7 bases at J, with 20 bases between the two ends. The CDR3 region has the DNA TGTGCCAGCATCCCCGGGACAAATTGGGAACAGCCCCAGCATTTT. Amino acid sequence: CASIPGTNWEQPQHF.

A note on this clonotype: This clone may be a read error of a much larger clone one base away. The J gene is TRBJ2-7, the V gene TRBV5-1; 8 nucleotides line up with TRBD1. Germline V gives CDR1 SGHRS, CDR2 YFSETQ. With 0 bases clipped from V and 5 bases from J, the junction kept 1 base outside the gene matches. The CDR3 is made up of 13 amino acids. Here the CDR3 DNA reads TGCGCCAGCAGCTTGGCGACAGGGGACGAGCAGTACGTC. This gives the protein CASSLATGDEQYV.

Concerning this clonotype itself: This could be a read error, since a much larger clone is one nucleotide away. The chain recombines TRBV7-9 with TRBJ1-3; a weak D match, TRBD1 (6 bases). Germline CDR1 and CDR2: SEHNR and FQNEAQ (reference sequence). The length of the CDR3 is 15 residues. The CDR3: CASRKTTGSGNTVYF. The CDR3 coding sequence is TGTGCCAGCAGAAAAACGACAGGATCCGGAAACACCGTATATTTT.

This clonotype occurred a few times. A read error may explain this, as a much larger clone is one base away. The chain has TRBV29-1 and TRBJ1-1, with 9 bases that match TRBD1. The V gene's germline CDR1 is SQVTM and CDR2 ANQGSEA. The CDR3 has 13 amino acids. This CDR3 is CSVTGQGNTEACF. DNA of the CDR3: TGCAGCGTTACCGGACAGGGGAACACTGAAGCTTGCTTT. The entire variable domain, with the rest obtained from reference TRBV29-1 and TRBJ1-1, is as follows: SAVISQKPSRDICQRGTSLTIQCQVDSQVTMMFWYRQQPGQSLTLIATANQGSEATYESGFVIDKFPISRPNLTFSTLTVSNMSPEDSSIYLCSVTGQGNTEACFGQGTRLTVV.

The sample holds many counts of this clonotype. The rearrangement joins TRBV19 to TRBJ2-5; TRBD1 matches at 11 bases. Losses at the gene ends were 5 bases for V and 8 bases for J; bases not matched to a gene: 7. The germline CDR1 and CDR2 sequences are LNHDA and SQIVND (reference sequence). This CDR3 has 14 residues. The CDR3, as DNA: TGTGCCAGTAGTGGAACCGGGACAGGGGGAACCCAGTACTTC. This codes for CASSGTGTGGTQYF.